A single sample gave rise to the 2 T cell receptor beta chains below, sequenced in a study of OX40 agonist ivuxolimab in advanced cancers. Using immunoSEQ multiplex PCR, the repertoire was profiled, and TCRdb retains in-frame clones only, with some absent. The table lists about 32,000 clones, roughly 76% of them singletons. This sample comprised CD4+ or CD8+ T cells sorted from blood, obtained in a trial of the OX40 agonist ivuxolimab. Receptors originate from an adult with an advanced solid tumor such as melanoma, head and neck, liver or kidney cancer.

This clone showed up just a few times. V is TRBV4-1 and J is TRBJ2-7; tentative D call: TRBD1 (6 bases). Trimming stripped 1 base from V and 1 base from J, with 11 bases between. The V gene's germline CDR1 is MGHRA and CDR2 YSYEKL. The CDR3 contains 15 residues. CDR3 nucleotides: TGCGCCAGCAGCCAAGTTTCAGGACAGTCCTACGAGCAGTACTTC. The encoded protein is CASSQVSGQSYEQYF.

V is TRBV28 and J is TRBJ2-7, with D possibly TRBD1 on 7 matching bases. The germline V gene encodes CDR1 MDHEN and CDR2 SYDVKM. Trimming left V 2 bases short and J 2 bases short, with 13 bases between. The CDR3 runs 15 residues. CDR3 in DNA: TGTGCCAGCAGTTTAGCGGCAGGGGGGACCTACGAGCAGTACTTC. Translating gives CASSLAAGGTYEQYF. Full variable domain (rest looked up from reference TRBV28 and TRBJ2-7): DVKVTQSSRYLVKRTGEKVFLECVQDMDHENMFWYRQDPGLGLRLIYFSYDVKMKEKGDIPEGYSVSREKKERFSLILESASTNQTSMYLCASSLAAGGTYEQYFGPGTRLTVT.